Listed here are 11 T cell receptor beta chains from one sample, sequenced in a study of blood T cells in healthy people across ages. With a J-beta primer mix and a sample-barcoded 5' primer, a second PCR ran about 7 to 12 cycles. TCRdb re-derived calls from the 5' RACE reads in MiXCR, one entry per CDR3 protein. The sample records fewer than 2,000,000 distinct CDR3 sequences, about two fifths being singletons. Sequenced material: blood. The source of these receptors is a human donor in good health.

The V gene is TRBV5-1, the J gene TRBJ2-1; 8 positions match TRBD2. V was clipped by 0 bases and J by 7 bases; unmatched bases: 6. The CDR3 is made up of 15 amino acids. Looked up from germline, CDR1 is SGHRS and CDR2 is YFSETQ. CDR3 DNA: TGCGCCAGCAGCTTGGCGGGGGGGCATGTAAATGAGCAGTTCTTC. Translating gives CASSLAGGHVNEQFF.

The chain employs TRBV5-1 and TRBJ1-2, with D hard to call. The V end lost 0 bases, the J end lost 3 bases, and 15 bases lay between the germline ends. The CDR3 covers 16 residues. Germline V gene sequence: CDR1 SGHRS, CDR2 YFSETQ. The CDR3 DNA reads TGCGCCAGCAGCTTGGAGATGGCGGAACGAGACTATGGCTACACCTTC. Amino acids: CASSLEMAERDYGYTF.

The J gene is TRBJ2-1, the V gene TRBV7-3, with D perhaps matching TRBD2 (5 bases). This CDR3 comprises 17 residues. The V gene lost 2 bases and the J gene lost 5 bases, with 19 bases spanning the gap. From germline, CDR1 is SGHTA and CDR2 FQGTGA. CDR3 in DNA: TGTGCCAGCAGCTTATCCCCTTTAGCGATAACCCACAATGAGCAGTTCTTC. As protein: CASSLSPLAITHNEQFF.

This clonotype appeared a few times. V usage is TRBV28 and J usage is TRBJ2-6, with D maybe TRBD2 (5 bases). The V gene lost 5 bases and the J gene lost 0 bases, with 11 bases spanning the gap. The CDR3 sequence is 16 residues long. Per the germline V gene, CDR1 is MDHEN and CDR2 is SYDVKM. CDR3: CASSGLLDSGANVLTF. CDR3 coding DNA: TGTGCCAGCAGTGGACTGCTAGACTCTGGGGCCAACGTCCTGACTTTC.

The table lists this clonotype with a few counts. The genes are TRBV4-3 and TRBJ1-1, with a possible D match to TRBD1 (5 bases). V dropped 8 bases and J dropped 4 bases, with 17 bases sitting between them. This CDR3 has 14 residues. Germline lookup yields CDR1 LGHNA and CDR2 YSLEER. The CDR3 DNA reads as TGCGCCAGCGCCAACATTGGGGGTTTCACTGAAGCTTTCTTT. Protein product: CASANIGGFTEAFF.

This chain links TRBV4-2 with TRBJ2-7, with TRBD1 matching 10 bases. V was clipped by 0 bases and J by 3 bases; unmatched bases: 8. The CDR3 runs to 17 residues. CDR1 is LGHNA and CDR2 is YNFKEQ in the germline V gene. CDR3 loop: CASSQDREGQGYYEQYF. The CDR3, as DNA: TGTGCCAGCAGCCAAGATAGGGAGGGACAGGGGTACTACGAGCAGTACTTC.

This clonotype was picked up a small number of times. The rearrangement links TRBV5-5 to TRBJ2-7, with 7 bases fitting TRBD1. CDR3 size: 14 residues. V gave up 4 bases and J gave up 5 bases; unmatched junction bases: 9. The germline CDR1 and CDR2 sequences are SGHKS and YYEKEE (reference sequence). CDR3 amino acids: CASSPWTGLDEQYF. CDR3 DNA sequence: TGTGCCAGCAGCCCCTGGACAGGTCTTGACGAGCAGTACTTC.

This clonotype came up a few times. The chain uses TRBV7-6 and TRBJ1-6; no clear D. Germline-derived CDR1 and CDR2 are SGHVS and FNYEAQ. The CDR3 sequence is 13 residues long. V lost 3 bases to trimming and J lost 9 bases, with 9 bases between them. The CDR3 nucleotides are TGTGCCAGCAGCTTCCTGGGAACTTCACCCCTCCACTTT. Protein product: CASSFLGTSPLHF.

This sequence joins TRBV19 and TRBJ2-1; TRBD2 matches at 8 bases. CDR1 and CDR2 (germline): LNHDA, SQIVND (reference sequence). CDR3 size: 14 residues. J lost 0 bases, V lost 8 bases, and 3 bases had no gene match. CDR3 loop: CASSAGASYNEQFF. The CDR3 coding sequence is TGTGCCAGTTCAGCGGGGGCCTCCTACAATGAGCAGTTCTTC. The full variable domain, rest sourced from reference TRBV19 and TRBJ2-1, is DGGITQSPKYLFRKEGQNVTLSCEQNLNHDAMYWYRQDPGQGLRLIYYSQIVNDFQKGDIAEGYSVSREKKESFPLTVTSAQKNPTAFYLCASSAGASYNEQFFGPGTRLTVL.

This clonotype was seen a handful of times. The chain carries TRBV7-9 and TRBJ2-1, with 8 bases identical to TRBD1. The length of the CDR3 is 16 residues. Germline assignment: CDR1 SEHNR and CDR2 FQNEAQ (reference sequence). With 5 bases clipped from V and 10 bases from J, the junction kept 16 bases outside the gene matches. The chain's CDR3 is CASSPLQRTGFREQFF. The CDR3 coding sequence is TGTGCCAGCAGCCCCCTACAACGGACAGGGTTTCGGGAGCAGTTCTTC.

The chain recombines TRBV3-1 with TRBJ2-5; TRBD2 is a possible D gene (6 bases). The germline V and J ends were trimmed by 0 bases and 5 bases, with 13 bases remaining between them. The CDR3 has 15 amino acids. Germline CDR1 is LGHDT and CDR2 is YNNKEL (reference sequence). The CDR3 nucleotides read TGTGCCAGCAGCCAAGATCCGGCGGGGTGGGAGACCCAGTACTTC. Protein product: CASSQDPAGWETQYF.